The T cell receptor beta chain described here comes from a study of early T cells in non-severe SARS-CoV-2 infection. Study-level information: RNA in bulk from unsorted whole blood was sequenced, and chains were unpaired. Study observations and caveats: CD4 and private specificities were missed by VDJdb matching, which favored anti-spike CD8 responses.

The CDR3 spans 17 residues. The V segment lost 8 bases and the J segment 2 bases; nucleotides outside the gene matches: 11. This clonotype appeared many times. Its specificity is unknown. cDNA molecules, individually, were tagged with unique molecular identifiers. TCRdb reprocessed the 5' RACE reads via MiXCR and lists one record per CDR3 protein. The table records roughly 51,000 distinct CDR3 sequences, about 7.7% of them present only once. The chain carries TRBV12-3 or TRBV12-4 and TRBJ2-6; 8 nucleotides align to TRBD2. The starting material was whole blood, obtained at baseline. This TCR was recovered from an adult who was a healthcare worker with PCR-confirmed SARS-CoV-2 infection or an uninfected control (not recorded which). The CDR3 coding sequence is TGTGCCAGCGGGACCGGGACTAGACTTGCTGGGGCCAACGTCCTGACTTTC. Its protein is CASGTGTRLAGANVLTF.